This passage covers 20 T cell receptor beta chains from one sample sequenced in a study of T cell changes during pregnancy in multiple sclerosis. Here immunoSEQ multiplex PCR was the method, and the copy in TCRdb shows in-frame clones only, minus some. The sample holds 40,000 to 50,000 clones, almost 95% seen once. This material consisted of CD8+ T cells from peripheral blood mononuclear cells, taken in the third trimester of pregnancy. The receptors shown here come from a female donor with multiple sclerosis, enrolled in a pregnancy study.

The chain combines TRBV6-5 with TRBJ1-2, with a tentative D call TRBD1 (6 bases). Per germline, CDR1 MNHEY and CDR2 SVGAGI. V gave up 5 bases and J gave up 4 bases, with 17 bases separating them. The CDR3 contains 15 residues. The CDR3 loop reads CASSPRTDFGYGYTF. As DNA, the CDR3 is TGTGCCAGCAGTCCCCGGACAGATTTCGGCTATGGCTACACCTTC.

CDR3: CASSLAGGWGPDTQYF. CDR3 DNA: TGTGCCAGCAGTTTAGCAGGGGGGTGGGGGCCAGATACGCAGTATTTT. V is TRBV27 and J is TRBJ2-3; D is possibly TRBD1 (7 bases). From germline, CDR1 is MNHEY and CDR2 SMNVEV (reference sequence). This CDR3 has 16 amino acids. V lost 2 bases and J 4 bases, leaving 16 bases between the germline ends.

This chain connects TRBV19 to TRBJ2-1, with D possibly matching TRBD2 (6 bases). The CDR3 runs to 14 residues. The germline V and J ends were trimmed by 3 bases and 5 bases, with 11 bases remaining between them. The germline CDR1 and CDR2 sequences are LNHDA and SQIVND (reference sequence). The CDR3: CASSIFGGDNEQFF. The CDR3 nucleotides read TGTGCCAGTAGTATCTTCGGAGGGGACAATGAGCAGTTCTTC. Drawing the rest from reference TRBV19 and TRBJ2-1, the complete variable domain is DGGITQSPKYLFRKEGQNVTLSCEQNLNHDAMYWYRQDPGQGLRLIYYSQIVNDFQKGDIAEGYSVSREKKESFPLTVTSAQKNPTAFYLCASSIFGGDNEQFFGPGTRLTVL.

This clone was observed a single time. The V and J genes are TRBV19 and TRBJ2-3; TRBD2 matches 10 bases. With V trimmed by 4 bases and J by 1 base, 2 bases remained unmatched. The CDR3 runs 15 residues. The V gene's germline CDR1 is LNHDA and CDR2 SQIVND (reference sequence). CDR3 sequence (DNA): TGTGCCAGTAGTAAAACTAGCGGGGGCACAGATACGCAGTATTTT. Residues: CASSKTSGGTDTQYF. The full variable domain, its missing parts supplied by reference TRBV19 and TRBJ2-3, is DGGITQSPKYLFRKEGQNVTLSCEQNLNHDAMYWYRQDPGQGLRLIYYSQIVNDFQKGDIAEGYSVSREKKESFPLTVTSAQKNPTAFYLCASSKTSGGTDTQYFGPGTRLTVL.

V and J are TRBV9 and TRBJ2-7; 12 bases are shared with TRBD2. The trim removed 4 bases at V and 0 bases at J, leaving 8 bases unmatched. Germline CDR1 reads SGDLS; CDR2 reads YYNGEE. This CDR3 has 17 residues. The CDR3, as DNA: TGTGCCAGCAGCAAAACCGGGACTAGCGGGCCCTCCTACGAGCAGTACTTC. This sequence encodes CASSKTGTSGPSYEQYF.

V gene TRBV28 combines with J gene TRBJ2-1, with 9 nucleotides matching TRBD2. This CDR3 is 18 amino acids long. V trimming: 4 bases; J trimming: 0 bases; junction bases outside the gene matches: 10. Germline values: CDR1 MDHEN, CDR2 SYDVKM. The CDR3 sequence is CASSSLREGAGSYNEQFF. The CDR3 coding sequence is TGTGCCAGCAGTTCCCTGCGGGAGGGAGCGGGCTCCTACAATGAGCAGTTCTTC.

The chain couples TRBV9 to TRBJ1-1, with TRBD1 matching 9 bases. J gave up 7 bases and V 0 bases, and 1 base lay outside the gene matches. This CDR3 is 13 amino acids long. Per the germline V gene, CDR1 is SGDLS and CDR2 is YYNGEE. CDR3: CASSVGQGDEAFF. In DNA, the CDR3 is TGTGCCAGCAGCGTAGGACAGGGGGATGAAGCTTTCTTT.

This clone was counted once. The chain couples TRBV7-9 to TRBJ2-7; 11 nucleotides align to TRBD1. The CDR3 totals 16 residues. J lost 6 bases, V lost 4 bases, and 11 bases had no gene match. Per the germline V gene, CDR1 is SEHNR and CDR2 is FQNEAQ (reference sequence). CDR3: CASSSERGTGGSEQYF. The CDR3 nucleotides read TGTGCCAGCAGCTCCGAACGGGGGACAGGGGGTTCCGAGCAGTACTTC.

V gene TRBV28 combines with J gene TRBJ2-7, with D perhaps TRBD2 (5 bases). CDR1 is MDHEN and CDR2 is SYDVKM in the germline V gene. Trimming stripped 8 bases from V and 0 bases from J, with 14 bases between. CDR3 size: 14 residues. CDR3 nucleotide sequence: TGTGCCAGCGGAACACGGGAAAGCTCCTACGAGCAGTACTTC. Amino acid sequence: CASGTRESSYEQYF.

The CDR3 region has the DNA TGTGCCAGCAGTCCCTACAGGGGGACTGAAGCTTTCTTT. It codes for CASSPYRGTEAFF. This rearrangement joins TRBV28 to TRBJ1-1; 8 positions match TRBD1. Trimming at V came to 5 bases and at J to 5 bases, leaving 4 bases not matched to a gene. Germline values: CDR1 MDHEN, CDR2 SYDVKM. The CDR3 has 13 amino acids.

The rearrangement joins TRBV10-3 to TRBJ1-1; 7 nucleotides align to TRBD1. The CDR3 is made up of 13 amino acids. Trimming at V came to 10 bases and at J to 0 bases, leaving 5 bases not matched to a gene. Germline V CDR1 and CDR2: ENHRY, SYGVKD. The CDR3 sequence: CANRDRVNTEAFF. The CDR3 DNA reads TGTGCCAACCGGGACAGAGTGAACACTGAAGCTTTCTTT.

The rearrangement links TRBV6-5 to TRBJ2-3; 8 bases fit TRBD2. The CDR3 is 14 amino acids. Losses at the gene ends were 7 bases for V and 6 bases for J; bases not matched to a gene: 9. Per germline, CDR1 MNHEY and CDR2 SVGAGI. The CDR3 protein is CASTQSGSWDTQYF. CDR3 DNA sequence: TGTGCCAGCACTCAAAGCGGGAGTTGGGATACGCAGTATTTT.

J is TRBJ2-3 and V is TRBV7-2, with TRBD1 identical over 9 bases. Germline CDR1 SGHTA, CDR2 FQGNSA. CDR3 length: 18 amino acids. Losses at the gene ends were 5 bases for V and 1 base for J; bases not matched to a gene: 13. The CDR3 sequence is CASSGRDREDFGTDTQYF. In DNA, the CDR3 is TGTGCCAGCAGCGGACGGGACAGGGAAGACTTTGGCACAGATACGCAGTATTTT.

The J gene is TRBJ2-5, the V gene TRBV6-1, with 8 bases fitting TRBD2. This CDR3 is 17 amino acids long. Germline V lookup: CDR1 MNHNS, CDR2 SASEGT. Trimming at V came to 3 bases and at J to 5 bases, leaving 14 bases not matched to a gene. Here the CDR3 DNA reads TGTGCCAGCAGTGAGGTGCCGGGAGGGCCTCCGTGGGAGACCCAGTACTTC. As protein: CASSEVPGGPPWETQYF.

This sequence joins TRBV28 and TRBJ2-5, with TRBD1 matching 7 bases. V was clipped by 4 bases and J by 2 bases; unmatched bases: 4. Germline CDR1 MDHEN, CDR2 SYDVKM. The CDR3 extends over 14 amino acids. This CDR3 is CASSSDRRQETQYF. Written as DNA, the CDR3 is TGTGCCAGCAGTTCGGACAGGAGGCAAGAGACCCAGTACTTC.

The chain employs TRBV27 and TRBJ2-2, with D possibly being TRBD2 (6 bases). The germline gives CDR1 MNHEY, CDR2 SMNVEV (reference sequence). This CDR3 region has 14 residues. V shed 2 bases and J shed 7 bases, with 11 bases lying between them. This chain's CDR3 is CASSLGTSHGELFF. For the CDR3, the DNA is TGTGCCAGCAGTTTAGGGACTTCGCACGGGGAGCTGTTTTTT.

The CDR3 bases are TGTGCCAGCCGAGCTAGGGGGAACTACGAGCAGTACTTC. Its translation is CASRARGNYEQYF. The chain joins TRBV19 to TRBJ2-7, with D maybe TRBD1 (6 bases). The germline CDR1 and CDR2 sequences are LNHDA and SQIVND (reference sequence). The V end was cut by 9 bases, the J end by 3 bases, with 15 bases between. The CDR3 runs to 13 residues.

The V gene is TRBV6-1, the J gene TRBJ1-5, with unresolved D. Germline CDR1 reads MNHNS; CDR2 reads SASEGT. The length of the CDR3 is 15 residues. V lost 0 bases to trimming and J lost 0 bases, with 6 bases between them. Here the CDR3 DNA reads TGTGCCAGCAGTGAAGCAGTGCGTAGCAATCAGCCCCAGCATTTT. It yields the protein CASSEAVRSNQPQHF.

The chain joins TRBV9 to TRBJ1-1; 8 nucleotides agree with TRBD1. The ends lost 1 base at V and 4 bases at J; junction bases unmatched: 12. Germline CDR1 reads SGDLS; CDR2 reads YYNGEE. The CDR3 length is 17 residues. CDR3 in amino acids: CASSVPTDPTGGTEAFF. The CDR3 coding sequence is TGTGCCAGCAGCGTACCTACCGACCCTACAGGGGGCACTGAAGCTTTCTTT.

J is TRBJ1-1 and V is TRBV29-1; 11 bases map to TRBD1. V was pared by 5 bases and J by 4 bases, with 12 bases of the junction left unmatched. The CDR3 runs to 16 residues. Per germline, CDR1 SQVTM and CDR2 ANQGSEA. The CDR3: CSVLGQGARGSTEAFF. The CDR3 coding sequence is TGCAGCGTTCTTGGACAGGGGGCGCGGGGATCCACTGAAGCTTTCTTT.